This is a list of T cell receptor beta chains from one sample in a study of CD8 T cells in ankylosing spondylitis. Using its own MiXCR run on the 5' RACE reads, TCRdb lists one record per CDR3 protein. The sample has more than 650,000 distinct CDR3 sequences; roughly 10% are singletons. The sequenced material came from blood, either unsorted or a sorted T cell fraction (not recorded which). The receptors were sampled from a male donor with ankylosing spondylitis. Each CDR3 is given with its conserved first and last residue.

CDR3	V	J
CASSFGGEKTQYF	TRBV11-2	TRBJ2-5
CASSVFLGQPNTEAFF	TRBV2	TRBJ1-1
CASSHLAGLGSEQYF	TRBV4-3	TRBJ2-7
CASSHWSGTGRTGELFF	TRBV11-2	TRBJ2-2
CSARKVWAGTTSYNEQFF	TRBV20-1	TRBJ2-1
CASSQEFPYRAQHF	TRBV4-2	TRBJ1-5
CAGSYWTSGRVRGETQYF	TRBV6-5	TRBJ2-5
CASSLSANNEQFF	TRBV28	TRBJ2-1
CSAIGPTSPYEQFF	TRBV20-1	.
CASNPTGGNQPQHF	TRBV7-3	TRBJ1-5
CASSYLRRPGVYGYTF	TRBV3-1	TRBJ1-2
CASSLSGQYYEQYF	TRBV7-8	TRBJ2-7
CASSQGEEETQYF	TRBV4-2	TRBJ2-5
CASSLAGREQFF	TRBV7-2	TRBJ2-1
CASSRTGPFPAFF	TRBV7-2	TRBJ1-1
CSGGMSETQYF	TRBV20-1	TRBJ2-5
CAISPLAGPTDTQYF	TRBV10-3	TRBJ2-3
CASSYSMPSQATPLNTEAFF	TRBV6-2/TRBV6-3	TRBJ1-1
CASNTDRGSNEQYF	TRBV5-5	TRBJ2-7
CASQLRAGNRPNEQFF	TRBV6-6	TRBJ2-1
CASSLTGSYRGYTF	TRBV28	TRBJ1-2
CASRGADQETQYF	TRBV5-1	TRBJ2-5
CASSFSSGKEHF	TRBV5-5	TRBJ2-7
CSVASNTGELFF	TRBV29-1	TRBJ2-2
CSARYRTTRQFF	TRBV20-1	TRBJ2-1
CASSHERGAYGYTF	TRBV4-3	TRBJ1-2
CSVYTSGETQYF	TRBV29-1	TRBJ2-5
CASSLELGTASYGYTF	TRBV7-9	TRBJ1-2
CASSPSAAQGNYGYTF	TRBV28	TRBJ1-2
CASSPRVLTRPQHF	TRBV12-3/TRBV12-4	TRBJ1-5